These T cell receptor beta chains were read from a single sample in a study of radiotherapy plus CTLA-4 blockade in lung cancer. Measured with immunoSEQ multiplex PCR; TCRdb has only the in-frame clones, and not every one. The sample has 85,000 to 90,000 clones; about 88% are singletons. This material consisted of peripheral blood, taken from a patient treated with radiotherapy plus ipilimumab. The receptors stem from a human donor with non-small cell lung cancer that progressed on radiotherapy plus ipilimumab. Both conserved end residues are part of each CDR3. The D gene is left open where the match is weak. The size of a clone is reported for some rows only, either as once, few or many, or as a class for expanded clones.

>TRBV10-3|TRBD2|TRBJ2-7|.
CAISESGLAGNLTYEQYF
TGTGCCATCAGTGAGTCGGGACTAGCGGGGAACCTAACCTACGAGCAGTACTTC
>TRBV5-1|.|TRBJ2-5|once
CASSFFRGGETQYF
TGCGCCAGCAGCTTCTTTCGAGGGGGGGAGACCCAGTACTTC
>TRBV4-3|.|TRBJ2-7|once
CASSQARGPVEQYF
TGCGCCAGCAGCCAAGCCCGGGGGCCAGTCGAGCAGTACTTC
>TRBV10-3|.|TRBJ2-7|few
CAISDLRGSSYEQYF
TGTGCCATCAGTGATTTACGAGGGTCCTCCTACGAGCAGTACTTC
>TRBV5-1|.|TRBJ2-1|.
CASSSYNEQFF
TGCGCCAGCAGCTCATACAATGAGCAGTTCTTC
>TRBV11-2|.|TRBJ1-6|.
CASSLVGVAGVSPLHF
TGTGCCAGCAGCTTAGTAGGTGTCGCAGGGGTATCACCCCTCCACTTT
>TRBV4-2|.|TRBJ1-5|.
CASSRTRDSNQPQHF
TGTGCCAGCAGCCGGACAAGGGATAGCAATCAGCCCCAGCATTTT
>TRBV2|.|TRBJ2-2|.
CASSSLGSTGELFF
TGTGCCAGCAGCTCCCTTGGCTCCACCGGGGAGCTGTTTTTT
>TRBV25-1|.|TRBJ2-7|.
CASTPGARPYEQYF
TGTGCCAGCACCCCCGGAGCACGTCCCTACGAGCAGTACTTC
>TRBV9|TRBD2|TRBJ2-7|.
CASSVEASGSYEQYF
TGTGCCAGCAGCGTAGAAGCTAGCGGGAGCTACGAGCAGTACTTC
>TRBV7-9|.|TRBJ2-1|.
CASSPVPTSLDEQFF
TGTGCCAGCAGCCCCGTCCCGACTAGTTTGGATGAGCAGTTCTTC
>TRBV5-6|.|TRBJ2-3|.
CASRAWRESETDTQYF
TGTGCCAGCAGAGCTTGGAGGGAGTCTGAAACAGATACGCAGTATTTT
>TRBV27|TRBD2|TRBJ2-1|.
CASSFQAGVVEQFF
TGTGCCAGCAGTTTTCAAGCGGGAGTTGTTGAGCAGTTCTTC
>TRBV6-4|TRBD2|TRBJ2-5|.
CASSDPGLAGDRRQETQYF
TGTGCCAGCAGCGACCCCGGACTAGCGGGAGATAGGCGCCAAGAGACCCAGTACTTC
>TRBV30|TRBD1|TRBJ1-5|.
CAWSVRWGQLNF
TGTGCCTGGAGTGTACGGTGGGGACAGCTAAACTTT
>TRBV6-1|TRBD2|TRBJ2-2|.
CASSEWASGVNTGELFF
TGTGCCAGCAGTGAGTGGGCCAGCGGGGTGAACACCGGGGAGCTGTTTTTT
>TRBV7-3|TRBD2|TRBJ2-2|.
CASSLGLAAGELFF
TGTGCCAGCAGCTTGGGACTAGCGGCCGGGGAGCTGTTTTTT
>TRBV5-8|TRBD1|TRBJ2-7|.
CASSLVDRGEWQYF
TGTGCCAGCAGCTTGGTAGACAGGGGAGAATGGCAGTACTTC
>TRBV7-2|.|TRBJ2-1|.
CASSLRGRDLFF
TGTGCCAGCAGCTTAAGGGGACGGGACCTTTTCTTC
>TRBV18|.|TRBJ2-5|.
CASSPSQDRQETQYF
TGTGCCAGCTCACCGTCCCAGGACAGACAAGAGACCCAGTACTTC
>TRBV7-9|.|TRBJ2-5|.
CASRRGGQLQETQYF
TGTGCCAGCCGGAGGGGGGGACAGTTACAAGAGACCCAGTACTTC
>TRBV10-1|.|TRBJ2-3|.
CASSESGQGMSTDTQYF
TGCGCCAGCAGTGAGTCCGGGCAGGGGATGAGCACAGATACGCAGTATTTT
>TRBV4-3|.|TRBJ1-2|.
CASSQVKGAGGYTF
TGCGCCAGCAGCCAAGTGAAGGGAGCGGGTGGCTACACCTTC
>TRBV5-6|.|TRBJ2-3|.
CASSFGTGYNLGDTQYF
TGTGCCAGCAGCTTCGGGACGGGGTATAACCTCGGAGATACGCAGTATTTT
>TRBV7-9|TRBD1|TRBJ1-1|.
CASSLGQGWTEAFF
TGTGCCAGCAGCTTAGGACAGGGTTGGACTGAAGCTTTCTTT
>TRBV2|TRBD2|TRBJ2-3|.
CASSRTSGGATDTQYF
TGTGCCAGCTCACGGACTAGCGGGGGGGCCACAGATACGCAGTATTTT
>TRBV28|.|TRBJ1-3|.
CASSLSQAQLNTIYF
TGTGCCAGCAGTTTATCACAGGCCCAGCTAAACACCATATATTTT
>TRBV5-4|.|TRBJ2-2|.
CASSLSRTDTGELFF
TGTGCCAGCAGCTTATCTCGGACAGACACCGGGGAGCTGTTTTTT
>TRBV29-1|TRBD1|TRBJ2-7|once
CSGAGTGKYEQYF
TGCAGCGGTGCCGGGACAGGGAAGTACGAGCAGTACTTC
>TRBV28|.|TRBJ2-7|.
CASSVTGTLGQYF
TGTGCCAGCAGTGTAACCGGGACCCTCGGGCAGTACTTC
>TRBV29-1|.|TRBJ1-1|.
CSVESGQSEYTEAFF
TGCAGCGTTGAATCCGGACAGTCGGAATACACTGAAGCTTTCTTT
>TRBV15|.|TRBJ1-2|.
CATSTTDRTLYGYTF
TGTGCCACCAGCACCACCGACAGGACCCTCTATGGCTACACCTTC
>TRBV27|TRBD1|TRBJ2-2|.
CASSLGQYTGELFF
TGTGCCAGCAGTTTGGGACAGTACACCGGGGAGCTGTTTTTT
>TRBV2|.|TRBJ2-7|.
CASRGLILQQYF
TGTGCCAGCAGAGGACTGATTTTACAGCAGTACTTC
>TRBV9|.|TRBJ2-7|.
CASSVGQSQSYEQYF
TGTGCCAGCAGCGTAGGGCAGTCCCAGTCCTACGAGCAGTACTTC
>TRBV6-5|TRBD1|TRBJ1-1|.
CASSLTGDTEAFF
TGTGCCAGCTCCTTGACAGGGGACACTGAAGCTTTCTTT
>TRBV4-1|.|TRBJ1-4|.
CASSLMGVTTNEKLFF
TGCGCCAGCAGCCTGATGGGGGTAACAACTAATGAAAAACTGTTTTTT
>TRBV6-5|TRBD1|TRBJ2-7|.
CASSYGQGAFEQYF
TGTGCCAGCAGTTACGGACAGGGGGCTTTCGAGCAGTACTTC
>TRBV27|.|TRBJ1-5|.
CASSLPAGPQHF
TGTGCCAGCAGTTTACCCGCGGGGCCCCAGCATTTT
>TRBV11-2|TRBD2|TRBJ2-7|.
CASSLTDSGGILYEQYF
TGTGCCAGCAGCTTAACGGATAGCGGGGGAATATTGTACGAGCAGTACTTC